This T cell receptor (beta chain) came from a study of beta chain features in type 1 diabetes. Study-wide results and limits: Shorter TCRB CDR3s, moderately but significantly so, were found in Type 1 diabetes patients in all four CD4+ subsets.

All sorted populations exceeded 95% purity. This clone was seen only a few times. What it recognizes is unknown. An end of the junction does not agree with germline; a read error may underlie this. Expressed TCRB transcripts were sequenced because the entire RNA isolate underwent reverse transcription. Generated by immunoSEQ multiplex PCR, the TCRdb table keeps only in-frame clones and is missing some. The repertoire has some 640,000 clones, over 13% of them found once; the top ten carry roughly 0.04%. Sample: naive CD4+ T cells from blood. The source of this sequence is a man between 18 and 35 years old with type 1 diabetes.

CDR3 protein: CASSPGTANNEQFF. The CDR3 region has the DNA TGTGCTAGCAGCCCCGGGACGGCCAACAATGAGCAGTTCTTC. The J gene is TRBJ2-1, the V gene TRBV7-7; D is perhaps TRBD1 or TRBD2 (5 bases each). Germline CDR1 reads SSHAT; CDR2 reads FNYEAQ (reference sequence). This CDR3 is 14 amino acids long.